A selection of T cell receptor beta chains follows, all from one sample in a study of T-cell memory formation after mild COVID-19. TCRdb fed the 5' RACE reads into MiXCR, producing one record per CDR3 protein. The sample shows roughly 240,000 distinct CDR3 sequences, over 15% of them seen only once. Sequenced input: PBMCs or a T cell subset sorted from them (not recorded which). These receptors all come from an adult woman who had mild COVID-19 (a few samples of this study predate the infection). Cell type and time point are not known. Both conserved end residues are part of each CDR3. The D gene is left open where the match is weak. Expanded clones are given a class, and other clones once, few, many or no size at all.

v_gene	d_gene	j_gene	abundance	len	CDR3nt	CDR3aa
TRBV3-1	NA	TRBJ2-5	many	17	TGTGCCAGCAGCCCCTCCGGGAGCCTGACCCGGGTGGAGACCCAGTACTTC	CASSPSGSLTRVETQYF
TRBV6-1	TRBD2	TRBJ2-7	few	13	TGTGCCGCCGGAACTAGCGGTTACTACGAGCAGTACTTC	CAAGTSGYYEQYF
TRBV7-9	NA	TRBJ1-2	few	14	TGTGCCAGCAGCTTCTTAAAACCTAACTATGGCTACACCTTC	CASSFLKPNYGYTF
TRBV6-5	NA	TRBJ2-7	few	15	TGTGCCAGCAGTTACGGTATTAGCGGAGACTACGAGCAGTACTTC	CASSYGISGDYEQYF
TRBV19	TRBD1	TRBJ1-2	few	15	TGTGCCAGTAGTGACGACAGGGAGGGGAGCTATGGCTACACCTTC	CASSDDREGSYGYTF
TRBV7-2	TRBD2	TRBJ2-3	NA	16	TGTGCCAGCAGCTTACGAGGACTAGCGAACACAGATACGCAGTATTTT	CASSLRGLANTDTQYF
TRBV29-1	NA	TRBJ2-2	NA	11	TGCAGCGTTGGTTCGGTCGGGGAGCTGTTTTTT	CSVGSVGELFF
TRBV5-8	NA	TRBJ2-1	NA	16	TGTGCCAGCAGCTGGGCAGGTTTTGGGTTCGGCAATGAGCAGTTCTTC	CASSWAGFGFGNEQFF
TRBV11-2	NA	TRBJ2-1	NA	16	TGTGCCAGCAGAACCACTCGGGGTCGCTCCTACAATGAGCAGTTCTTC	CASRTTRGRSYNEQFF
TRBV7-9	NA	TRBJ2-4	few	17	TGTGCCAGCAGCTTGGGGATGGCAGTCATAGCCAAAAACATTCAGTACTTC	CASSLGMAVIAKNIQYF
TRBV10-3	NA	TRBJ2-3	many	15	TGTGCCATCAGGGAACAGGAACGATACACAGATACGCAGTATTTT	CAIREQERYTDTQYF
TRBV20-1	TRBD1	TRBJ2-3	NA	15	TGCAGTGCCAGCGTAGGGGGCGAGGGCACAGATACGCAGTATTTT	CSASVGGEGTDTQYF
TRBV4-1	TRBD2	TRBJ2-1	few	16	TGCGCCAGCAGCCATAGCGGGAGGAGCATGGGCGGCGAGCAGTTCTTC	CASSHSGRSMGGEQFF
TRBV18	TRBD1	TRBJ2-2	few	16	TGTGCCAGCTCACCACCAGGAGGACAGGGAGCCGGGGAGCTGTTTTTT	CASSPPGGQGAGELFF
TRBV7-9	TRBD1	TRBJ1-1	few	13	TGTGCCAGCGCTATGACAGGGCTAACTGAAGCTTTCTTT	CASAMTGLTEAFF
TRBV5-1	NA	TRBJ2-1	many	11	TGCGCCAGCAGCTTTGGCAATGAGCAGTTCTTC	CASSFGNEQFF
TRBV7-9	NA	TRBJ2-2	NA	17	TGTGCCAGCAGCTTAATCTCTTCGGACTGGAACACCGGGGAGCTGTTTTTT	CASSLISSDWNTGELFF
TRBV5-6	NA	TRBJ2-5	few	12	TGTGCCAGCAGCCGACAGGTAGAGACCCAGTACTTC	CASSRQVETQYF
TRBV20-1	NA	TRBJ2-7	few	13	TGCAGTGCTAGATCCCGTCCCCGATACGAGCAGTACTTC	CSARSRPRYEQYF
TRBV7-8	NA	TRBJ1-1	few	14	TGTGCCAGCAGCTTAGAGGGGTCGAACACTGAAGCTTTCTTT	CASSLEGSNTEAFF